A selection of T cell receptor beta chains follows, all from one sample in a study of CD4 T cells in relation to SARS-CoV-2 and coronaviruses. No antigens are known for them. The table came from immunoSEQ multiplex PCR; TCRdb's copy has only in-frame clones and leaves some out. This table holds about 35,000 clones, about four fifths found once. Sequencing was carried out using naive CD4+ T cells from PBMCs, cultured in vitro. The receptors come from an adult with COVID-19. Both conserved end residues are part of each CDR3. Fields, in order: clone size, J gene, V gene, CDR3 protein. Clone size appears in some rows only: once, few, many, or a class for an expanded clone.

NA	TRBJ2-7	TRBV18	CASSPLAGEQYF
once	TRBJ2-5	TRBV2	CASTINGGAQETQYF
NA	TRBJ2-7	TRBV3-1/TRBV3-2	CASSQIGGPYTEQYF
NA	TRBJ2-1	TRBV7-9	CASRLAGGYNEQFF
NA	TRBJ2-7	TRBV27	CASRKGLAGGLEIYEQYF
NA	TRBJ2-7	TRBV10-3	CAISGTTAYEQYF
once	TRBJ2-7	TRBV4-1	CASSQVGTANYEQYF
NA	TRBJ2-4	TRBV6-2/TRBV6-3	CASSPLGLAKNIQYF
NA	TRBJ2-5	TRBV27	CASSFARYGGQETQYF
NA	TRBJ1-1	TRBV30	CAEARGGSWLNTEAFF
NA	TRBJ2-2	TRBV2	CASSEEGAGELFF
NA	TRBJ2-5	TRBV7-6	CASSLVRRGQETQYF
NA	TRBJ2-3	TRBV7-9	CASSRGDTQYF
NA	TRBJ2-5	TRBV19	CASSIGGRRKTQYF
NA	TRBJ2-1	TRBV28	CASSLLMSRLAGNEQFF
few	TRBJ1-5	TRBV2	CASSIDRGGQPQHF
NA	TRBJ1-4	TRBV28	CASSHPSQGWPSNEKLFF
NA	TRBJ1-1	TRBV25-1	CASSRTANTEAFF
NA	TRBJ1-4	TRBV18	CASSLNRGRNEKLFF
few	TRBJ2-1	TRBV5-1	CASSVGTDYNEQFF